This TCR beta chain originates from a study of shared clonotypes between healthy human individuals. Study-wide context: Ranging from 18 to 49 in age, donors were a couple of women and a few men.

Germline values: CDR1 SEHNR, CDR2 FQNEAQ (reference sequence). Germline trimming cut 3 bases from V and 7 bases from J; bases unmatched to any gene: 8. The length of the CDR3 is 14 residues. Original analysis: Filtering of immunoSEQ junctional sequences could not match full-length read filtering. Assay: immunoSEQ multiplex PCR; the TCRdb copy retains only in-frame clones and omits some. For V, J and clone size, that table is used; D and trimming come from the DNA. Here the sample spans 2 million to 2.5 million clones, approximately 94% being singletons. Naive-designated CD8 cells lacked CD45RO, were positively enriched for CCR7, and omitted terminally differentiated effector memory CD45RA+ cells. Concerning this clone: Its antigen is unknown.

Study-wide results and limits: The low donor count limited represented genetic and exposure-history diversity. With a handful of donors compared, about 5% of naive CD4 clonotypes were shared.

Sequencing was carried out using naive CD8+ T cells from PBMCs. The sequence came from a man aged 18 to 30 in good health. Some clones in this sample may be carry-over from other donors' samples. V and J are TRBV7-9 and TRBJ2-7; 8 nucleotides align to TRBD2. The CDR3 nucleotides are TGTGCCAGCAGCTTGGCAGTCCGGGGGGGTGAGCAGTACTTC. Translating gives CASSLAVRGGEQYF. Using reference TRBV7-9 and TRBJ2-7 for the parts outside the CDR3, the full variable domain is DTGVSQNPRHKITKRGQNVTFRCDPISEHNRLYWYRQTLGQGPEFLTYFQNEAQLEKSRLLSDRFSAERPKGSFSTLEIQRTEQGDSAMYLCASSLAVRGGEQYFGPGTRLTVT.